These T cell receptor beta chains were read from a single sample in a study of cytomegalovirus exposure and HLA in healthy donors. Sequenced by immunoSEQ multiplex PCR; TCRdb stores in-frame clones only, minus some. The sample has about 160,000 clones; around 72% are singletons. The material sequenced was PBMCs. The source is a woman aged 40-49 years in good health and CMV-seropositive. CDR3s include the opening cysteine and the closing phenylalanine or tryptophan. The D gene is left open where the match is weak. Not all rows give a size; the values are once, few, many and, for expanded clones, a class.

D gene,V gene,clone size,J gene,CDR3 DNA,CDR3 protein
-,TRBV5-6,-,TRBJ1-1,TGTGCCAGCAGCTTTTACCAGGGGTATGACACTGAAGCTTTCTTT,CASSFYQGYDTEAFF
-,TRBV30,-,TRBJ2-7,TGTGCCTGGGGACAGTTGCACGAGCAGTACTTC,CAWGQLHEQYF
-,TRBV28,-,TRBJ2-6,TGTGCCAGCAGAGCCTTCGTCGCAGGGGCCAACGTCCTGACTTTC,CASRAFVAGANVLTF
-,TRBV19,-,TRBJ1-2,TGTGCCAGTAGCCTAGGGGGGGCTAGTGGCTACACCTTC,CASSLGGASGYTF
TRBD2,TRBV7-2,once,TRBJ2-7,TGTGCCAGCAGCGTCAGCGGCGGGGGGAGCTCCTACGAGCAGTACTTC,CASSVSGGGSSYEQYF
-,TRBV10-3,once,TRBJ2-5,TGTGCCATCAGTGTCCGCGGGGAAGGTCAAGAGACCCAGTACTTC,CAISVRGEGQETQYF
TRBD1,TRBV7-2,-,TRBJ1-5,TGTGCCAGCAGCCCTATAAGCACAGGGGGATACCAGCCCCAGCATTTT,CASSPISTGGYQPQHF
TRBD1,TRBV2,few,TRBJ1-1,TGTGCCAGCAGTCCAGGGGGCCAGAACACTGAAGCTTTCTTT,CASSPGGQNTEAFF
-,TRBV7-6,-,TRBJ1-4,TGTGCCAGCAGCTCGGGCAGAGCTCCAAGGGGTGAAAAACTGTTTTTT,CASSSGRAPRGEKLFF
-,TRBV5-6,-,TRBJ2-2,TGTGCCAGCAGCTTGGAACTACTCGCCAATCCGAACACCGGGGAGCTGTTTTTT,CASSLELLANPNTGELFF
TRBD1,TRBV2,-,TRBJ1-2,TGTGCCAGCAGTGAGGAGGGGACAGGGATCTATGGCTACACCTTC,CASSEEGTGIYGYTF
-,TRBV5-1,-,TRBJ1-2,TGCGCCAGCAGTTTGAACCTTGAGCATGGCTACACCTTC,CASSLNLEHGYTF
-,TRBV15,-,TRBJ2-5,TGTGCCACCAGCAGAGATGACGGGAGTCGAGAGACCCAGTACTTC,CATSRDDGSRETQYF
TRBD1,TRBV6-6,once,TRBJ1-5,TGTGCCAGCAGTGGACAGGGGTACAATCAGCCCCAGCATTTT,CASSGQGYNQPQHF
-,TRBV27,once,TRBJ1-1,TGTGCCAGCAGTTTAGGCGCCGAGACAGGCGGTAAGACTGAAGCTTTCTTT,CASSLGAETGGKTEAFF
-,TRBV6-6,-,TRBJ1-1,TGTGCCAGCAGTTACTCCAGGGATCAGGGCACTGAAGCTTTCTTT,CASSYSRDQGTEAFF
-,TRBV2,many,TRBJ1-6,TGTGCCAGCCACCTTGATCAGGGGTATTCACCCCTCCACTTT,CASHLDQGYSPLHF
TRBD1,TRBV5-6,-,TRBJ1-2,TGTGCCAGCAGCTTACCGGGACAGGGGAGAGACGGCTACACCTTC,CASSLPGQGRDGYTF
TRBD1,TRBV10-1,-,TRBJ2-2,TGCGCCAGCAGGCCCGGGACAGGGGCCACCGGGGAGCTGTTTTTT,CASRPGTGATGELFF
TRBD1,TRBV4-2,-,TRBJ1-2,TGTGCCAGCAGCCCGACAGGGGAATATAACTATGGCTACACCTTC,CASSPTGEYNYGYTF
TRBD1,TRBV9,once,TRBJ1-2,TGTGCCAGCAGCGGCGGTCGGGGACAGGGGATCTCTGGCTACACCTTC,CASSGGRGQGISGYTF
-,TRBV5-5,-,TRBJ2-2,TGTGCCAGCAGCCAAGCGTTCAGCGGGCTGAACACCGGGGAGCTGTTTTTT,CASSQAFSGLNTGELFF
-,TRBV9,-,TRBJ1-1,TGTGCCAGCAGCCCACCCGGGGAGACTGAAGCTTTCTTT,CASSPPGETEAFF
TRBD1,TRBV7-8,-,TRBJ1-2,TGTGCCAGCAGCTTAGTGGGACAGGAACCTTATGGCTACACCTTC,CASSLVGQEPYGYTF
-,TRBV6-1,-,TRBJ2-2,TGTGCCAGCAGTGAAGACTATTACACCGGGGAGCTGTTTTTT,CASSEDYYTGELFF
-,TRBV28,-,TRBJ1-2,TGTGCCACCTTAGCGACCGAGTTCTATGGCTACACCTTC,CATLATEFYGYTF
-,TRBV5-5,-,TRBJ2-2,TGTGCCAGCAGCTGGGAAGGGGGTACCGGGGAGCTGTTTTTT,CASSWEGGTGELFF
TRBD1,TRBV6-9,-,TRBJ2-7,TGTGCCAGCAGTCCGTCCCGGGACAGGGGGGCAGGGGGGGAGCAGTACTTC,CASSPSRDRGAGGEQYF
-,TRBV19,-,TRBJ1-2,TGTGCCAGCAGGCGGGAGGTAAACTATGGCTACACCTTC,CASRREVNYGYTF
TRBD2,TRBV7-9,-,TRBJ2-3,TGTGCCAGCAGCTCCGGGACTAGCGGGGCAGATACGCAGTATTTT,CASSSGTSGADTQYF
-,TRBV2,-,TRBJ2-5,TGTGCCAGCAGCGTCGAGCGTCGGGAGACCCAGTACTTC,CASSVERRETQYF
-,TRBV4-1,-,TRBJ1-2,TGCGCCAGCAGCCAAACACAGGGTACATGGGGCTACACCTTC,CASSQTQGTWGYTF
-,TRBV10-3,-,TRBJ2-3,TGTGCCATCAGTCCGGAGGGAGATACGCAGTATTTT,CAISPEGDTQYF
-,TRBV7-3,-,TRBJ2-6,TGTGCCAGCAGCTACGCTACGTCTGGGGCCAACGTCCTGACTTTC,CASSYATSGANVLTF
TRBD2,TRBV19,-,TRBJ2-6,TGTGCCAGTAGTATGCGGGGGACCTCTGGGGCCAACGGCCTGACTTTC,CASSMRGTSGANGLTF
-,TRBV5-1,-,TRBJ2-1,TGCGCCTGCGGTTCAGAGGGCCCCCTCTCCTACAATGAGCAGTTCTTC,CACGSEGPLSYNEQFF